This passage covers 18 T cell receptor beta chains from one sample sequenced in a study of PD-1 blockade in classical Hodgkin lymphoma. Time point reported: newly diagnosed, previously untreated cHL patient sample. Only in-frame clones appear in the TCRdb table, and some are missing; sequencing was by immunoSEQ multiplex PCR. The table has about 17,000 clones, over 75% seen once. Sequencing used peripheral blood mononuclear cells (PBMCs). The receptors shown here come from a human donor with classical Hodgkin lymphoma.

CDR3 in amino acids: CASSELSSGRVEQFF. CDR3 in DNA: TGTGCCAGCAGTGAACTGTCTAGCGGGAGAGTTGAGCAGTTCTTC. This chain connects TRBV6-1 to TRBJ2-1, with 10 bases aligning to TRBD2. The V segment lost 2 bases and the J segment 9 bases; nucleotides outside the gene matches: 7. Germline CDR1 and CDR2: MNHNS and SASEGT. CDR3 length: 15 amino acids.

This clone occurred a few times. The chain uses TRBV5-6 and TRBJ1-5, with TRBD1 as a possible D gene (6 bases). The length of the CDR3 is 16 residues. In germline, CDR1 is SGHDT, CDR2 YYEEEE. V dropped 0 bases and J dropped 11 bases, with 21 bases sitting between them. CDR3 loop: CASSLAQGHSNRAQHF. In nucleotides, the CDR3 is TGTGCCAGCAGCTTGGCCCAGGGGCATTCCAATAGGGCCCAGCATTTT. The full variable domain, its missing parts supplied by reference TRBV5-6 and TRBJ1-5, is DAGVTQSPTHLIKTRGQQVTLRCSPKSGHDTVSWYQQALGQGPQFIFQYYEEEERQRGNFPDRFSGHQFPNYSSELNVNALLLGDSALYLCASSLAQGHSNRAQHFGDGTRLSIL.

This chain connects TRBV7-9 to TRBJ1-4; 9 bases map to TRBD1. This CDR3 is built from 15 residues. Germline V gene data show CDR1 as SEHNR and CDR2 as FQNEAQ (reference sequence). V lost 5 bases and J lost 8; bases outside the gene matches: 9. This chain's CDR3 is CASSEYTGGGEKLFF. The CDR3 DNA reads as TGTGCCAGCAGCGAATATACAGGGGGCGGCGAAAAACTGTTTTTT. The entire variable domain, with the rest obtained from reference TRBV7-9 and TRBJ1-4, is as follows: DTGVSQNPRHKITKRGQNVTFRCDPISEHNRLYWYRQTLGQGPEFLTYFQNEAQLEKSRLLSDRFSAERPKGSFSTLEIQRTEQGDSAMYLCASSEYTGGGEKLFFGSGTQLSVL.

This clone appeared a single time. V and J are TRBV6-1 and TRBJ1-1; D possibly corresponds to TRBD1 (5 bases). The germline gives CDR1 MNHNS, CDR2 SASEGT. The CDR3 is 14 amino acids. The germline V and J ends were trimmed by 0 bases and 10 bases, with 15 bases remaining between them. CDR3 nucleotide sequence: TGTGCCAGCAGTGAAGCGCGTCACAGGTCGGGAGCTTTCTTT. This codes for CASSEARHRSGAFF.

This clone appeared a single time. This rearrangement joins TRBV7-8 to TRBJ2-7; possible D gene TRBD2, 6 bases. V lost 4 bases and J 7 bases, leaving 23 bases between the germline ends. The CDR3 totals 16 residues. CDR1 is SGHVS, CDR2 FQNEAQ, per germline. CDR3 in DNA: TGTGCCAGCAGCTGGACTTCCGGGACTGACTACGTAGAGCAGTACTTC. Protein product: CASSWTSGTDYVEQYF.

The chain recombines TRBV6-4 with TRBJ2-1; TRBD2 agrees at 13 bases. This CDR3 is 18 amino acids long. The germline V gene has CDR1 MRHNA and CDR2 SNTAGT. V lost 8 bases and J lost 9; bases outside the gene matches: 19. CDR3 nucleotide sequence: TGTGCCAGCTCTCGACAGGGGGTACTAGCGGGAGGGCCAGGTGAGCAGTTCTTC. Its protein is CASSRQGVLAGGPGEQFF.

The CDR3 spells CASSPPMKQETQYF. In nucleotides, the CDR3 is TGTGCCAGCTCACCACCTATGAAACAAGAGACCCAGTACTTC. This chain links TRBV18 with TRBJ2-5; D not resolved. This CDR3 is built from 14 residues. V was clipped by 0 bases and J by 2 bases, with 7 bases between them. Germline V lookup: CDR1 KGHSH, CDR2 LQKENI.

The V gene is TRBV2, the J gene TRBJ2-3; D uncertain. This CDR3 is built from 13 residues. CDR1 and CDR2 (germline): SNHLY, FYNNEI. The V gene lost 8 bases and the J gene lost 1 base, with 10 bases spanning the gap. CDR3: CASSWDGTDTQYF. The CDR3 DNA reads TGTGCCAGCTCGTGGGATGGCACAGATACGCAGTATTTT.

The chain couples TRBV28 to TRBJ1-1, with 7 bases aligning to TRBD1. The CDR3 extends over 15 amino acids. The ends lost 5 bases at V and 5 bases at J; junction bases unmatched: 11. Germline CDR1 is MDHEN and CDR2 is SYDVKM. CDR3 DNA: TGTGCCAGCAGTCTCAGTGACAGGGTACGTACTGAAGCTTTCTTT. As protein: CASSLSDRVRTEAFF.

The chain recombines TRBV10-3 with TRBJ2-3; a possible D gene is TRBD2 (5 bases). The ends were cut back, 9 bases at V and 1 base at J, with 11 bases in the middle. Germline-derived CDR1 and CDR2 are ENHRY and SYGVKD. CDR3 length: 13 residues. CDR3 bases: TGTGCCATAGGAAACGGGGGCACAGATACGCAGTATTTT. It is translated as CAIGNGGTDTQYF.

CDR3 protein: CAISEQGSLNTQYF. CDR3 bases: TGTGCCATCAGTGAACAGGGCAGTCTCAATACGCAGTATTTT. This sequence joins TRBV10-3 and TRBJ2-3; the D gene is possibly TRBD1 (6 bases). CDR1 and CDR2 from the germline V gene are ENHRY and SYGVKD. The CDR3 sequence is 14 residues long. Between the trimmed V and J ends, which lost 3 bases and 7 bases, there was a span of 14 bases.

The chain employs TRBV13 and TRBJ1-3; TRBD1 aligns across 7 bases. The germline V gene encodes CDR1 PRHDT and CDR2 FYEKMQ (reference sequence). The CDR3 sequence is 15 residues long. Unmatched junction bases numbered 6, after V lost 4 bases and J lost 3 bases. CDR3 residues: CASSSQGDFGNTIYF. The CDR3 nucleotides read TGTGCCAGCAGCTCCCAGGGGGATTTTGGAAACACCATATATTTT.

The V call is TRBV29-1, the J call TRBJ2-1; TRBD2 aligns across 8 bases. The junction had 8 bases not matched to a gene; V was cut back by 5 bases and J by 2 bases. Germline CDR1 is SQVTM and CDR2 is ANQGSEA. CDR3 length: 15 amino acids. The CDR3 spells CSVTRGLGAYNEQFF. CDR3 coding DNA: TGCAGCGTTACGAGGGGACTAGGGGCCTACAATGAGCAGTTCTTC.

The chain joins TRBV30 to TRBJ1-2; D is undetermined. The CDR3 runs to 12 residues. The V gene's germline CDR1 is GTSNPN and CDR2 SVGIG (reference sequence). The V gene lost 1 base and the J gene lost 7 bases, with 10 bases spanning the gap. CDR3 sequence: CAWSDSLGGYTF. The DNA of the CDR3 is TGTGCCTGGAGTGACTCCCTCGGTGGCTACACCTTC.

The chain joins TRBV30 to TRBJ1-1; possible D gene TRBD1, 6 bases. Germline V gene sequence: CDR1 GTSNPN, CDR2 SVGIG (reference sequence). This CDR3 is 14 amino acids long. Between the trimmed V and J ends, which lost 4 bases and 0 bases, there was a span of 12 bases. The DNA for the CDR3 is TGTGCCTGGAATTTCAGGGGTTTGAACACTGAAGCTTTCTTT. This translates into CAWNFRGLNTEAFF.

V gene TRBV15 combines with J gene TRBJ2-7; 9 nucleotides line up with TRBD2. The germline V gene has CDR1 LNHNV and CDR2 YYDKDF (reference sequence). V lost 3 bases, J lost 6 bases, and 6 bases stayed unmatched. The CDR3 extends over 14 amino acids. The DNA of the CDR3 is TGTGCCACCAGCAGGAGGACTAGCGCTCGCGAGCAGTACTTC. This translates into CATSRRTSAREQYF. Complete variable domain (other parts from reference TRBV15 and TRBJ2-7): DAMVIQNPRYQVTQFGKPVTLSCSQTLNHNVMYWYQQKSSQAPKLLFHYYDKDFNNEADTPDNFQSRRPNTSFCFLDIRSPGLGDTAMYLCATSRRTSAREQYFGPGTRLTVT.

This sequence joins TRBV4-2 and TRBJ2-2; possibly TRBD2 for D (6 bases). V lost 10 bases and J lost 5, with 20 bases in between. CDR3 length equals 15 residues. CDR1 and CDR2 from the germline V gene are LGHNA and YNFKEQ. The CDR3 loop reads CATTLGGPDTGELFF. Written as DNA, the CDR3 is TGTGCCACCACCCTGGGAGGTCCGGATACCGGGGAGCTGTTTTTT.

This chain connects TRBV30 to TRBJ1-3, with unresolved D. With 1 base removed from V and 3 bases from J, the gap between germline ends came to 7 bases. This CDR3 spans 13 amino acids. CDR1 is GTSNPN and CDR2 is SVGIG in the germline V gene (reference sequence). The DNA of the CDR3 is TGTGCCTGGAGTGCTCTCTTTGGAAACACCATATATTTT. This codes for CAWSALFGNTIYF.